The rows below give T cell receptor beta chains drawn from one sample of a study of T cell responses to AZD1222 COVID-19 vaccine. Clones were sequenced by immunoSEQ multiplex PCR, and TCRdb holds only the in-frame ones, with some missing. The sample consists of fewer than 150,000 clones, 93% of them appearing once. The specimen was peripheral blood, collected on day 0 of AZD1222 vaccination. Source of these receptors: an adult in good health. Each CDR3 is given with its conserved first and last residue. A D gene is named only where the DNA matches it firmly. Not every row has a clone size; where given, it reads once, few, many or a size class.

abundance,d_gene,v_gene,j_gene,CDR3nt,CDR3aa
NA,TRBD1,TRBV5-6,TRBJ2-7,TGTGCCAGCAGCTTGACAGGGGGCGACGAGCAGTACTTC,CASSLTGGDEQYF
few,TRBD2,TRBV18,TRBJ2-7,TGTGCCAGCTCATGGCTAGCGGGAGCCTACGAGCAGTACTTC,CASSWLAGAYEQYF
NA,TRBD2,TRBV6-2/TRBV6-3,TRBJ2-5,TGTGCCAGCAGTTCGATGGCGGGAGCAAGAGAGACCCAGTACTTC,CASSSMAGARETQYF
NA,NA,TRBV3-1/TRBV3-2,TRBJ1-2,TGTGCCAGCAGCTCTCCGTCCGACGGAAACTATGGCTACACCTTC,CASSSPSDGNYGYTF
NA,NA,TRBV28,TRBJ1-3,TGTGCCAGCAGTTTAAGTTTGAGGGCAGGTCTTACTGGAAACACCATATATTTT,CASSLSLRAGLTGNTIYF
once,NA,TRBV28,TRBJ1-1,TGTGCCAGCATAGACAGGATGAACACTGAAGCTTTCTTT,CASIDRMNTEAFF
NA,NA,TRBV7-3,TRBJ2-6,TGTGCCAGCAGCTGGAAGTTGGGGGCTGGGGCCAACGTCCTGACTTTC,CASSWKLGAGANVLTF
NA,NA,TRBV14,TRBJ1-2,TGTGCCAGCAGCCAAGGTTACCTGAGGGGGAGCTGGGGCTACACCTTC,CASSQGYLRGSWGYTF
NA,TRBD1,TRBV10-3,TRBJ1-2,TGTGCCATCAGTGAGTTGTGGACAGGGAAGTCGAACTATGGCTACACCTTC,CAISELWTGKSNYGYTF
NA,TRBD1,TRBV3-1/TRBV3-2,TRBJ1-2,TGTGCCAGCAGCCCGACAGGGGGAGCAAGCGCCTATGGCTACACCTTC,CASSPTGGASAYGYTF
NA,TRBD2,TRBV20-1,TRBJ2-5,TGCAGTGCTAGTGTTCGGACTAGCGGGGAAGAGACCCAGTACTTC,CSASVRTSGEETQYF
NA,TRBD1,TRBV6-2/TRBV6-3,TRBJ1-5,TGTGCCAGCAGCCGGACAGGTAATATTGGCCAGCCCCAGCATTTT,CASSRTGNIGQPQHF
NA,NA,TRBV7-2,TRBJ2-1,TGTGCCAGCAGCTTCACCGACTCCTACAATGAGCAGTTCTTC,CASSFTDSYNEQFF
NA,NA,TRBV4-1,TRBJ1-1,TGCGCCAGCAGCACACAGGGTAGGAACACTGAAGCTTTCTTT,CASSTQGRNTEAFF
NA,TRBD1,TRBV5-1,TRBJ1-6,TGCGCCAGCAGCCAGACAGGGGGGGGATCACCCCTCCACTTT,CASSQTGGGSPLHF
NA,TRBD2,TRBV28,TRBJ2-7,TGTGCCAGCAGTCCTCGTAGGGGCGGGAGGAGGGAGCAGTACTTC,CASSPRRGGRREQYF
NA,NA,TRBV11-2,TRBJ2-6,TGTGCCAGCAGCCGGACAGTAAACTCTGGGGCCAACGTCCTGACTTTC,CASSRTVNSGANVLTF
NA,NA,TRBV10-3,TRBJ2-1,TGTGCCATCAGTGAGAGGTTAGCCCGCTATGAGCAGTTCTTC,CAISERLARYEQFF
NA,NA,TRBV7-8,TRBJ1-1,TGTGCCAGCAGCCTCAATGGCCGTGAAGCTTTCTTT,CASSLNGREAFF
NA,NA,TRBV6-2/TRBV6-3,TRBJ1-1,TGTGCCAGCAGTTATAAAAATTCGGGTTGGGGATACACTGAAGCTTTCTTT,CASSYKNSGWGYTEAFF
NA,NA,TRBV7-3,TRBJ2-3,TGTGCCAGCAGCCCCCAGGGGCAGGTACGGACAGATACGCAGTATTTT,CASSPQGQVRTDTQYF
NA,TRBD2,TRBV19,TRBJ2-2,TGTGCCAGTAGTATTTCCAGCGGGAGCGGTGGGGAGCTGTTTTTT,CASSISSGSGGELFF
once,NA,TRBV5-6,TRBJ2-7,TGTGCCAGCACTTTAAGGTTCGGAACCCTGGGGGAGCAGTACTTC,CASTLRFGTLGEQYF
NA,NA,TRBV5-5,TRBJ2-7,TGTGCCAGCAGCTTGGAACAGGCCTACGAGCAGTACTTC,CASSLEQAYEQYF
NA,NA,TRBV4-3,TRBJ2-3,TGCGCCAGCAGCCAAGTGCGGGGCACAGATACGCAGTATTTT,CASSQVRGTDTQYF
NA,NA,TRBV19,TRBJ1-4,TGTGCCAGTAGTATCCCCGGGGGCAGGGGTGAAAAACTGTTTTTT,CASSIPGGRGEKLFF
NA,TRBD1,TRBV6-6,TRBJ2-1,TGTGCCAGCAGTTACACAGGGGGCGATTGGGACAATGAGCAGTTCTTC,CASSYTGGDWDNEQFF
NA,NA,TRBV28,TRBJ1-1,TGTGCCAGCAGTCCCCCCGGAGGGCTGAACACTGAAGCTTTCTTT,CASSPPGGLNTEAFF
NA,TRBD2,TRBV9,TRBJ2-3,TGTGCCAGCAGCGTAGAACCTAGCGGATTACGAACAGATACGCAGTATTTT,CASSVEPSGLRTDTQYF
NA,NA,TRBV5-6,TRBJ2-7,TGTGCCAGCAGCTTGCCAAGGGGACTGGGAGGGGGCGAGCAGTACTTC,CASSLPRGLGGGEQYF
NA,NA,TRBV7-2,TRBJ1-5,TGTGCCAGCAGCTTAATGGGGGGAGTGGGGAATCAGCCCCAGCATTTT,CASSLMGGVGNQPQHF